Following are 16 T cell receptor beta chains from one sample sequenced in a study of Tregs in tolerant kidney transplant recipients. Here immunoSEQ multiplex PCR was the method, and the copy in TCRdb shows in-frame clones only, minus some. The repertoire has 90,000 to 130,000 clones, around 90% of them found once; the top ten carry roughly 0.35%. The sample consisted of CD4+ T cells from blood, taken before the transplant. These receptors came from a human donor who received a combined kidney and bone marrow transplant.

CDR3 protein: CASRGTQGQPQHF. CDR3 nucleotide sequence: TGTGCCAGTAGGGGGACACAAGGACAGCCCCAGCATTTT. The chain joins TRBV19 to TRBJ1-5; D might be TRBD1 (6 bases). Trimming removed 6 bases from V and 7 bases from J, with 13 bases in between. The length of the CDR3 is 13 residues. The V gene's germline CDR1 is LNHDA and CDR2 SQIVND (reference sequence).

The chain joins TRBV5-1 to TRBJ1-3; possibly TRBD1 for D (5 bases). Trimming took 2 bases from V and 2 from J, leaving 8 bases between them. The CDR3 is 14 residues long. In germline, CDR1 is SGHRS, CDR2 YFSETQ. The CDR3 DNA is TGCGCCAGCAGCTTCACAGGTCCTGGAAACACCATATATTTT. This gives the protein CASSFTGPGNTIYF.

V gene TRBV2 combines with J gene TRBJ1-1; D not resolved. The germline V gene encodes CDR1 SNHLY and CDR2 FYNNEI. This CDR3 comprises 13 residues. Between the trimmed V and J ends, which lost 8 bases and 2 bases, there was a span of 12 bases. The CDR3 region has the DNA TGTGCCAGCCTCCCACATCCAAACACTGAAGCTTTCTTT. Its protein is CASLPHPNTEAFF.

This clone was picked up one time. V usage is TRBV9 and J usage is TRBJ2-1; 12 positions agree with TRBD2. This CDR3 is built from 17 residues. Germline CDR1 reads SGDLS; CDR2 reads YYNGEE. V trimming: 0 bases; J trimming: 7 bases; junction bases outside the gene matches: 8. The chain's CDR3 is CASSVGLAGGPRNEQFF. Here the CDR3 DNA reads TGTGCCAGCAGCGTAGGTCTAGCGGGAGGGCCGAGGAATGAGCAGTTCTTC.

The rearrangement links TRBV5-6 to TRBJ2-2, with TRBD1 identical over 9 bases. J was trimmed by 5 bases and V by 1 base; bases with no gene match: 6. CDR1 and CDR2 from the germline V gene are SGHDT and YYEEEE. The CDR3 runs 16 residues. Written as DNA, the CDR3 is TGTGCCAGCAGCTTGTACCGGGACAGGGAGACCGGGGAGCTGTTTTTT. Translating it yields CASSLYRDRETGELFF.

The chain links TRBV25-1 to TRBJ1-1; unclear D gene. This CDR3 is built from 11 residues. Looked up from germline, CDR1 is MGHDK and CDR2 is SYGVNS. V was clipped by 8 bases and J by 1 base, with 5 bases between them. This CDR3 reads CASVKNTEAFF. Written as DNA, the CDR3 is TGTGCCAGCGTAAAGAACACTGAAGCTTTCTTT.

This clone was counted a single time. This chain uses TRBV2 with TRBJ2-6; 10 bases are a match to TRBD1. V dropped 4 bases and J dropped 0; count of bases not matched to a gene: 12. The length of the CDR3 is 20 residues. Germline-derived CDR1 and CDR2 are SNHLY and FYNNEI. In nucleotides, the CDR3 is TGTGCCAGCAGTGTTGGGACAGGGGACCCTGTAAGCTCTGGGGCCAACGTCCTGACTTTC. Translation: CASSVGTGDPVSSGANVLTF.

V usage is TRBV6-5 and J usage is TRBJ2-5; 8 nucleotides agree with TRBD1. The CDR3 has 14 amino acids. In germline, CDR1 is MNHEY, CDR2 SVGAGI. V shed 5 bases and J 2 bases; nucleotides not matched to a gene: 4. For the CDR3, the DNA is TGTGCCAGCAGTATCCGACAGGGGCAAGAGACCCAGTACTTC. This sequence encodes CASSIRQGQETQYF.

The CDR3 bases are TGTGCCAGCAGGGCGGGCAGGAGCCAGTATGAGCCCCAGCATTTT. The encoded protein is CASRAGRSQYEPQHF. The chain carries TRBV6-5 and TRBJ1-5; D gene unclear. V lost 6 bases, J lost 8 bases, and 20 bases lay in between. Germline loops: CDR1 MNHEY, CDR2 SVGAGI. The CDR3 covers 15 residues.

CDR3: CASSLREVSYEQYF. For the CDR3, the DNA is TGTGCCAGCAGTTTGCGGGAGGTATCCTACGAGCAGTACTTC. The V call is TRBV27, the J call TRBJ2-7, with 8 bases matching TRBD2. V lost 3 bases and J lost 1; bases outside the gene matches: 2. Germline CDR1 is MNHEY and CDR2 is SMNVEV (reference sequence). This CDR3 contains 14 residues.

The V call is TRBV11-2, the J call TRBJ2-5; D gene unclear. V was pared by 5 bases and J by 5 bases, with 15 bases between. This CDR3 is 14 amino acids long. The germline V gene has CDR1 SGHAT and CDR2 FQNNGV. The CDR3 nucleotides read TGTGCCAGCAGCCTAAGGCGGTATGCCGAGACCCAGTACTTC. Translating gives CASSLRRYAETQYF.

This chain joins TRBV6-5 and TRBJ2-7, with 7 bases lining up with TRBD1. The germline gives CDR1 MNHEY, CDR2 SVGAGI. After removal of 5 bases from V and 3 bases from J, the junction contained 4 bases not matched to a gene. The CDR3 is made up of 13 amino acids. In DNA, the CDR3 is TGTGCCAGCAGTGGGGACAGCCTCTACGAGCAGTACTTC. It translates to CASSGDSLYEQYF.

The chain has TRBV7-6 and TRBJ2-2; no clear D gene. Germline loops: CDR1 SGHVS, CDR2 FNYEAQ. Trimming took off 1 base at V and 4 bases at J, with 4 bases between the two ends. The CDR3 sequence is 13 residues long. CDR3 coding DNA: TGTGCCAGCAGCTTAGATCTCACCGGGGAGCTGTTTTTT. Translation gives CASSLDLTGELFF.

The chain employs TRBV5-1 and TRBJ1-5; 9 bases align to TRBD1. In germline, CDR1 is SGHRS, CDR2 YFSETQ. Trimming removed 7 bases from V and 0 bases from J; junction bases left unmatched: 5. The CDR3 is made up of 15 amino acids. The CDR3 nucleotides are TGCGCCAGCTCACGGACAGGGGATAGCAATCAGCCCCAGCATTTT. Amino acid sequence: CASSRTGDSNQPQHF.

The chain employs TRBV2 and TRBJ2-4; D not resolved. V was shortened by 7 bases and J by 1 base, with 5 bases between the two germline ends. The germline V gene has CDR1 SNHLY and CDR2 FYNNEI. This CDR3 is built from 12 residues. As DNA, the CDR3 is TGTGCCAGCACCCAGGCCAAAAACATTCAGTACTTC. Translated: CASTQAKNIQYF.

The chain employs TRBV2 and TRBJ2-7, with D perhaps matching TRBD1 (6 bases). The CDR3 length is 14 residues. Per germline, CDR1 SNHLY and CDR2 FYNNEI. Trimming removed 6 bases at V and 7 bases at J, with 19 bases between. The CDR3, as DNA: TGTGCCAGCAGGGAGTACCAGGGGCTCTGGGAGCAGTACTTC. Its protein product is CASREYQGLWEQYF.